This T cell receptor (beta chain) was observed in a study of blood T cells in healthy people across ages. Whole-study findings and limits: When set beside aged donors, long-lived donors presented more naive CD4+ cells and higher diversity.

With a J-beta primer mix and a sample-barcoded 5' primer, a second PCR ran 7 to 11 cycles. TCRdb processed the 5' RACE reads anew with MiXCR; each CDR3 protein has one entry. The sample yields 600,000 to 1,000,000 distinct CDR3 sequences, roughly 50% seen once. Trimming took off 5 bases at V and 11 bases at J, with 18 bases between the two ends. In germline, CDR1 is MNHEY, CDR2 SVGAGI. This CDR3 region has 14 residues. This clonotype has more than one count but fewer than ten. Its antigen is unidentified. This sequence was found in a man aged 25 to 40 in good health. The chain is built from TRBV6-5 and TRBJ1-4; possibly TRBD1 for D (5 bases). The sample was blood. The CDR3 bases are TGTGCCAGCAGTGAGGCGGGGACGCGCGGGAAACTGTTTTTT. Translating gives CASSEAGTRGKLFF.